One and the same sample provided the 10 T cell receptor beta chains below, sequenced in a study of shared clonotypes between healthy human individuals. The table came from immunoSEQ multiplex PCR; TCRdb's copy has only in-frame clones and leaves some out. The profile covers 850,000 to 1,200,000 clones, with 75% appearing a single time and approximately 1.5% taken by the ten largest. Sequenced input: memory CD4+ T cells sorted from blood. Sample subset: CD45RA-negative fraction. The receptors stem from a man aged 18 to 30 in good health.

This sequence joins TRBV6-6 and TRBJ2-2, with 7 bases identical to TRBD1. The CDR3 spans 15 residues. CDR1 is MNHNY and CDR2 is SVGAGI in the germline V gene (reference sequence). V dropped 4 bases and J dropped 0; count of bases not matched to a gene: 2. CDR3: CASSSTGANTGELFF. CDR3 coding DNA: TGTGCCAGCAGTTCCACAGGGGCGAACACCGGGGAGCTGTTTTTT.

This chain connects TRBV4-1 to TRBJ2-1; no reliable D call. V was trimmed by 1 base and J by 6 bases, leaving 16 bases between them. The CDR3 is made up of 16 amino acids. Per the germline V gene, CDR1 is MGHRA and CDR2 is YSYEKL. CDR3: CASSQGSQILGNEQFF. The CDR3 coding sequence is TGCGCCAGCAGCCAAGGGTCCCAAATCCTGGGCAATGAGCAGTTCTTC.

This chain connects TRBV30 to TRBJ1-1; 7 positions agree with TRBD1. CDR3 size: 12 residues. Trimming cost V 6 bases and J 7 bases; bases outside gene matches: 8. CDR1 GTSNPN and CDR2 SVGIG come from the germline V gene (reference sequence). DNA for the CDR3: TGTGCCTGCCACAGGGGCTCCATTGAAGCTTTCTTT. Translated, it gives CACHRGSIEAFF.

A few counts support this clone. The germline gene is not matched at one end of the junction; a read error may be the cause. In DNA form, the CDR3 reads TGTGCCAGCAGTTTATTGATGGGGCCCCCGGTCTTC. It codes for CASSLLMGPPVF. This chain joins TRBV28 and TRBJ2-7, with D maybe TRBD1 (5 bases). The CDR3 has 12 amino acids. CDR1 and CDR2 from the germline V gene are MDHEN and SYDVKM.

The chain employs TRBV7-9 and TRBJ2-6; 11 positions match TRBD1. J lost 0 bases, V lost 5 bases, and 9 bases had no gene match. Germline CDR1 reads SEHNR; CDR2 reads FQNEAQ (reference sequence). This CDR3 is built from 19 residues. The CDR3 loop reads CASSAGQGVSISGANVLTF. CDR3 in DNA: TGTGCCAGCAGCGCGGGACAGGGGGTTTCTATCTCTGGGGCCAACGTCCTGACTTTC. Together with reference TRBV7-9 and TRBJ2-6, the CDR3 gives the full variable domain: DTGVSQNPRHKITKRGQNVTFRCDPISEHNRLYWYRQTLGQGPEFLTYFQNEAQLEKSRLLSDRFSAERPKGSFSTLEIQRTEQGDSAMYLCASSAGQGVSISGANVLTFGAGSRLTVL.

In its sample, this clone was seen once. CDR3 sequence reads: CASSEAGARRKTQYF. Here the CDR3 DNA reads TGTGCCAGCAGTGAGGCTGGGGCGAGGCGAAAGACCCAGTACTTC. This sequence joins TRBV27 and TRBJ2-5; weak D call: TRBD1 (5 bases). V was clipped by 5 bases and J by 6 bases, with 19 bases between them. Looked up from germline, CDR1 is MNHEY and CDR2 is SMNVEV (reference sequence). This CDR3 is built from 15 residues.

On this clone: A junction boundary mismatches the germline segment, possibly from a read error. For the CDR3, the DNA is TGTGCCAGCAGCCTGGGACAAAGAGTGGACTTC. Translating it yields CASSLGQRVDF. The gene calls are TRBV14 and TRBJ2-7, with a weak D call TRBD1 (6 bases). This CDR3 has 11 residues. Germline V CDR1 and CDR2: SGHDN, FVKESK.

The chain combines TRBV4-1 with TRBJ2-5; 8 nucleotides line up with TRBD1. The CDR3 covers 17 residues. Germline V CDR1 and CDR2: MGHRA, YSYEKL. V shed 0 bases and J 5 bases; nucleotides not matched to a gene: 11. CDR3 amino acids: CASSQEGSAGGRETQYF. In nucleotides, the CDR3 is TGCGCCAGCAGCCAAGAAGGTAGTGCAGGGGGCCGTGAGACCCAGTACTTC.

The V gene is TRBV6-6, the J gene TRBJ1-2; no reliable D call. The V end lost 7 bases, the J end lost 2 bases, and 8 bases lay between the germline ends. CDR1 and CDR2 from the germline V gene are MNHNY and SVGAGI (reference sequence). The CDR3 spans 12 residues. CDR3 in amino acids: CASKAGNYGYTF. In DNA, the CDR3 is TGTGCCAGCAAGGCGGGGAACTATGGCTACACCTTC.

The gene calls are TRBV18 and TRBJ2-2; TRBD2 is a possible D gene (6 bases). The CDR3 runs 17 residues. The V end was cut by 5 bases, the J end by 6 bases, with 22 bases between. Germline lookup yields CDR1 KGHSH and CDR2 LQKENI. The DNA of the CDR3 is TGTGCCAGCTCAACGAATCTAGTCAACGGGGGTCCCGGGGAGCTGTTTTTT. The encoded protein is CASSTNLVNGGPGELFF.